This TCR beta chain was captured by sequencing in a study of vaccination effects on CD4 cells after COVID-19. The study's findings and limits: Late post-vaccination, clones induced by infection and those induced by vaccine underwent marked clonal contraction.

As regards this clone: Antigen: not known.

The table came from immunoSEQ multiplex PCR; TCRdb's copy has only in-frame clones and leaves some out. The sample shows around 37,000 clones, roughly 73% of them seen only once. J was trimmed by 4 bases and V by 4 bases; bases with no gene match: 15. Germline V gene sequence: CDR1 MNHEY, CDR2 SVGEGT. This CDR3 has 17 amino acids. Antigen-specific CD4+ T cells were expanded (with viral peptide pools) by the ViraFEST assay ahead of sequencing. Researchers isolated CD4+ T cells once roughly ten days of culture had elapsed. The person had PCR-confirmed SARS-CoV-2 infection between March and December 2020. Some 2.2 million PBMC per well were cultured with 9 to 10 IU/ml IL-2 and roughly 10 ug/ml peptides.

This rearrangement joins TRBV6-2 or TRBV6-3 to TRBJ2-5, with 7 bases aligning to TRBD1. Sequencing used CD4+ T cells from PBMCs cultured with a peptide pool, obtained before COVID-19 vaccination. This TCR was sampled from a human donor who had a prior SARS-CoV-2 infection. DNA of the CDR3: TGTGCCAGCAGTTCGATCGACAGGGCGGGCGGATTAGAGACCCAGTACTTC. Encoded protein: CASSSIDRAGGLETQYF.